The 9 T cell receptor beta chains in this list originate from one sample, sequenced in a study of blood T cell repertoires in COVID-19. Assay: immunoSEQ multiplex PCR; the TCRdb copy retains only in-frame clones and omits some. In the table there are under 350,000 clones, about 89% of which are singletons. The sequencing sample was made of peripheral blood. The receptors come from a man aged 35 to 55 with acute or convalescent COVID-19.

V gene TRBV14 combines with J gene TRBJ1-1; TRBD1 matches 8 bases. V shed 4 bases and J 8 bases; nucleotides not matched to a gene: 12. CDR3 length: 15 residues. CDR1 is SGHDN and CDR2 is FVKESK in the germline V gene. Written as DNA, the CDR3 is TGTGCCAGCAGCCGAAGCTTAGGACAGGGCCGGGAAGCTTTCTTT. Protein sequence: CASSRSLGQGREAFF.

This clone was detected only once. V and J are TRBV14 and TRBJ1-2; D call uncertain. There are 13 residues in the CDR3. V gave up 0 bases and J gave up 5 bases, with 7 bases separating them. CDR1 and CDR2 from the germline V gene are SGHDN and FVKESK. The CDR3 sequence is CASSQEEGYGYTF. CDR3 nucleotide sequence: TGTGCCAGCAGCCAAGAGGAGGGATATGGCTACACCTTC.

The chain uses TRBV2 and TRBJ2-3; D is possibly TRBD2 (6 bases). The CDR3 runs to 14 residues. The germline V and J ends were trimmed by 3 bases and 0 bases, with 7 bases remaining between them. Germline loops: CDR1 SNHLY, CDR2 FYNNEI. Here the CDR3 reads CASSEGLSTDTQYF. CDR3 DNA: TGTGCCAGCAGTGAGGGACTGAGCACAGATACGCAGTATTTT.

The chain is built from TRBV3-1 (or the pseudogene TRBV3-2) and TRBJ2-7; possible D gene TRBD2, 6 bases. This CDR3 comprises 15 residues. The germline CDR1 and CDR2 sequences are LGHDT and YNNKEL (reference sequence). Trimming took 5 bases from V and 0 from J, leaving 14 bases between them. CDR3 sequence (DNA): TGTGCCAGCAGCTTAGGTGGAGGGCTCTCCTACGAGCAGTACTTC. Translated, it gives CASSLGGGLSYEQYF.

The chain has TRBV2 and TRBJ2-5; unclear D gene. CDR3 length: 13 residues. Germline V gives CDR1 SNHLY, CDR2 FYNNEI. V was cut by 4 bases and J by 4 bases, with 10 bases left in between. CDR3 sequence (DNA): TGTGCCAGCAGTGGTAATGACTTAGAGACCCAGTACTTC. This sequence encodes CASSGNDLETQYF.

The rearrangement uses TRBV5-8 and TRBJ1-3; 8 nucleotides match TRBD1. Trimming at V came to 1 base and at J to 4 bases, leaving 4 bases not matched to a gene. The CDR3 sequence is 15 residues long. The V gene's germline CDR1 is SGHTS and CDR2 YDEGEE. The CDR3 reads CASSLRRGLGNTIYF. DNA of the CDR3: TGTGCCAGCAGCTTGCGCAGGGGGCTCGGAAACACCATATATTTT.

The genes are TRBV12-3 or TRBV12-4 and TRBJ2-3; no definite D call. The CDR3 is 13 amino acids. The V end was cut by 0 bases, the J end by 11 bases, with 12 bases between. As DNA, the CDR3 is TGTGCCAGCAGTTTAGCCCACCCTACCGAGCAGTATTTT. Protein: CASSLAHPTEQYF.

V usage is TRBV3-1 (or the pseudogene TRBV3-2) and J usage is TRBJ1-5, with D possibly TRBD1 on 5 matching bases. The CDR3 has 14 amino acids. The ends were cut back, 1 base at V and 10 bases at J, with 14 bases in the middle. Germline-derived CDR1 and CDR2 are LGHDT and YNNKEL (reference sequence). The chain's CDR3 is CASSQGGGSNPQHF. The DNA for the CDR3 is TGTGCCAGCAGCCAAGGGGGGGGATCCAATCCCCAGCATTTT.

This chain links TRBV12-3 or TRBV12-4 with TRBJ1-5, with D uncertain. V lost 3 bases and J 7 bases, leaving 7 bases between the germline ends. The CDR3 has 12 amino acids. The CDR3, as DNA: TGTGCCAGCAGTTTTCGTGGCCAGCCCCAGCATTTT. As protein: CASSFRGQPQHF.